Below, 27 T cell receptor beta chains from the same sample are listed, as sequenced in a study of cytomegalovirus exposure and HLA in healthy donors. PCR was performed using 60 Vbeta and 13 Jbeta primers. Some clones are missing from TCRdb's copy, which holds only in-frame ones; the method was immunoSEQ multiplex PCR. The sample carries some 130,000 clones, around three quarters recorded once. The sample consisted of PBMCs. The receptors come from a woman aged 45-65 years in good health and CMV-seronegative.

The rearrangement uses TRBV10-3 and TRBJ2-7; 7 positions agree with TRBD2. After removal of 6 bases from V and 0 bases from J, the junction contained 2 bases not matched to a gene. CDR1 and CDR2 (germline): ENHRY, SYGVKD. This CDR3 is built from 13 residues. The DNA for the CDR3 is TGTGCCATCAGAGGCGGGAGCTCCTACGAGCAGTACGTC. Its translation: CAIRGGSSYEQYV.

The chain couples TRBV6-5 to TRBJ2-1, with no clear D. Germline V gene data show CDR1 as MNHEY and CDR2 as SVGAGI. The CDR3 length is 13 residues. Between the trimmed V and J ends, which lost 5 bases and 7 bases, there was a span of 12 bases. CDR3 coding DNA: TGTGCCAGCAGTGCCCCGGGTGGGAATGAGCAGTTCTTC. This codes for CASSAPGGNEQFF.

The sample holds a few counts of this clone. This chain links TRBV7-9 with TRBJ1-2, with 9 bases fitting TRBD1. The CDR3 runs to 16 residues. Per the germline V gene, CDR1 is SEHNR and CDR2 is FQNEAQ (reference sequence). The junction had 11 bases not matched to a gene; V was cut back by 7 bases and J by 2 bases. The chain's CDR3 is CASTSFPGQGNYGYTF. CDR3 sequence (DNA): TGTGCCAGCACGTCTTTCCCGGGACAGGGAAACTATGGCTACACCTTC.

The V and J genes are TRBV25-1 and TRBJ1-1; TRBD1 matches at 7 bases. Per the germline V gene, CDR1 is MGHDK and CDR2 is SYGVNS. V lost 6 bases to trimming and J lost 4 bases; unmatched junction nucleotides: 8. The CDR3 sequence is 14 residues long. The CDR3 DNA follows: TGTGCCAGCAGCTTACAGGGGCGGTCCACTGAAGCTTTCTTT. Translated, it gives CASSLQGRSTEAFF.

The J gene is TRBJ1-3, the V gene TRBV29-1; no clear D gene. The CDR3 covers 13 residues. Germline lookup yields CDR1 SQVTM and CDR2 ANQGSEA. Deletions cut 4 bases from V and 8 bases from J, with 15 bases between. This CDR3 is CSVAAARSDTIYF. Here the CDR3 DNA reads TGCAGCGTTGCTGCCGCCAGGTCTGACACCATATATTTT.

The chain employs TRBV7-2 and TRBJ2-1; 13 nucleotides match TRBD2. There are 15 residues in the CDR3. Germline V gene data show CDR1 as SGHTA and CDR2 as FQGNSA. With 6 bases clipped from V and 3 bases from J, the junction kept 2 bases outside the gene matches. For the CDR3, the DNA is TGTGCCAGCAGAGGGACTAGCGGGAACTACAATGAGCAGTTCTTC. The encoded protein is CASRGTSGNYNEQFF.

The chain carries TRBV6-6 and TRBJ2-7; TRBD1 aligns across 7 bases. The CDR3 extends over 12 amino acids. After removal of 5 bases from V and 3 bases from J, the junction contained 1 base not matched to a gene. The V gene's germline CDR1 is MNHNY and CDR2 SVGAGI (reference sequence). CDR3 protein: CASSRDSYEQYF. CDR3 coding DNA: TGTGCCAGCAGTAGGGACAGCTACGAGCAGTACTTC.

The chain couples TRBV21-1 to TRBJ2-2; no DNA check was done on the table's D call, TRBD2. TRBV21-1 has pseudogene status. CDR3 length: 15 amino acids. CDR3 sequence: CASSVPGVRTGELFF. DNA of the CDR3: TGTGCCAGCAGCGTGCCGGGGGTACGGACCGGGGAGCTGTTTTTT.

This clone was seen just once. The rearrangement links TRBV19 to TRBJ2-5; 13 nucleotides match TRBD2. CDR1 and CDR2 (germline): LNHDA, SQIVND (reference sequence). Trimming took 4 bases from V and 5 from J; bases not matched to a gene: 7. CDR3 length equals 16 residues. In nucleotides, the CDR3 is TGTGCCAGTAGTACCGGGACTAGCGGGACTCATGAGACCCAGTACTTC. Translation: CASSTGTSGTHETQYF.

The gene calls are TRBV7-9 and TRBJ1-5; D might be TRBD1 (5 bases). The germline V and J ends were trimmed by 5 bases and 7 bases, with 15 bases remaining between them. The CDR3 runs to 14 residues. Germline V gene sequence: CDR1 SEHNR, CDR2 FQNEAQ (reference sequence). CDR3 protein: CASSLGQGDQPQHF. DNA of the CDR3: TGTGCCAGCAGCCTAGGGCAGGGCGACCAGCCCCAGCATTTT.

Regarding this clone: One junction end disagrees with the germline gene, perhaps due to a read error. This rearrangement joins TRBV6-6 to TRBJ2-1; TRBD2 matches at 11 bases. This CDR3 comprises 13 residues. Germline V lookup: CDR1 MNHNY, CDR2 SVGAGI (reference sequence). CDR3 coding DNA: TGTGCCAGCAGGGGGACTAGCGGAAATAATCGGCTCTTC. This translates into CASRGTSGNNRLF.

This clone was counted a single time. The chain has TRBV6-6 and TRBJ1-4; 8 bases are shared with TRBD1. The CDR3 extends over 15 amino acids. Germline V gene data show CDR1 as MNHNY and CDR2 as SVGAGI (reference sequence). V was pared by 5 bases and J by 5 bases, with 7 bases of the junction left unmatched. CDR3 in amino acids: CASSETGAMNEKLFF. For the CDR3, the DNA is TGTGCCAGCAGTGAGACAGGGGCGATGAATGAAAAACTGTTTTTT.

This clone was seen a handful of times. The V and J genes are TRBV18 and TRBJ2-7, with D possibly TRBD1 on 6 matching bases. Germline V gives CDR1 KGHSH, CDR2 LQKENI. This CDR3 is built from 13 residues. Trimming left V 2 bases short and J 5 bases short, with 10 bases between. The CDR3 here is CASSPSRGNEQYV. The CDR3 bases are TGTGCCAGCTCACCAAGCAGGGGTAACGAGCAGTACGTC.

The V call is TRBV4-3, the J call TRBJ1-3; 7 positions match TRBD1. V dropped 2 bases and J dropped 1; count of bases not matched to a gene: 5. The CDR3 is 16 amino acids. Germline-derived CDR1 and CDR2 are LGHNA and YSLEER. The CDR3 sequence: CASSQTAGGSGNTIYF. The CDR3, as DNA: TGCGCCAGCAGCCAAACGGCAGGGGGGTCTGGAAACACCATATATTTT.

The rearrangement uses TRBV5-1 and TRBJ1-3; 8 nucleotides agree with TRBD1. The CDR3 totals 17 residues. V lost 0 bases, J lost 0 bases, and 5 bases stayed unmatched. The germline gives CDR1 SGHRS, CDR2 YFSETQ. The CDR3 spells CASSLARTGPSGNTIYF. CDR3 in DNA: TGCGCCAGCAGCTTGGCTCGGACAGGGCCCTCTGGAAACACCATATATTTT.

This clone was seen a few times. The chain recombines TRBV7-9 with TRBJ1-4, with TRBD1 matching over 7 bases. CDR3 length equals 12 residues. The germline gives CDR1 SEHNR, CDR2 FQNEAQ (reference sequence). The V gene end was trimmed by 1 base and the J gene end by 13 bases; junction bases not matched to a gene: 3. CDR3 DNA sequence: TGTGCCAGCAGCTTAGGGGGACAGCTACTGTTTTTT. Protein: CASSLGGQLLFF. Complete variable domain (other parts from reference TRBV7-9 and TRBJ1-4): DTGVSQNPRHKITKRGQNVTFRCDPISEHNRLYWYRQTLGQGPEFLTYFQNEAQLEKSRLLSDRFSAERPKGSFSTLEIQRTEQGDSAMYLCASSLGGQLLFFGSGTQLSVL.

CDR3 in DNA: TGCAGCGTTGATCAGGGGTACAGCGGGGAGCTGTTTTTT. Its protein product is CSVDQGYSGELFF. The V gene is TRBV29-1, the J gene TRBJ2-2, with a weak D call TRBD1 (6 bases). Germline V gene data show CDR1 as SQVTM and CDR2 as ANQGSEA. This CDR3 has 13 amino acids. V was pared by 3 bases and J by 7 bases, with 12 bases between.

The rearrangement uses TRBV9 and TRBJ2-1; TRBD2 agrees at 8 bases. Germline CDR1 is SGDLS and CDR2 is YYNGEE. V lost 4 bases and J lost 4; bases outside the gene matches: 10. The CDR3 has 16 residues. CDR3 loop: CASSIAGGGGYNEQFF. CDR3 nucleotide sequence: TGTGCCAGCAGCATTGCGGGAGGAGGAGGGTACAATGAGCAGTTCTTC.

A word on this clone: The junction does not match germline at one end; this may be a read error. This chain joins TRBV10-2 and TRBJ1-2; perhaps TRBD1 as D (5 bases). CDR1 is WSHSY, CDR2 SAAADI, per germline. CDR3 length: 14 residues. The CDR3 nucleotides are TGCGCCAGCAGTGATATGCAGGGTATATATGGCTACCCCTTC. Its translation: CASSDMQGIYGYPF.

DNA for the CDR3: TGCGCCAGCAGCTGGACAGGGATCGGCGATAACTATGGCTACACCTTC. It yields the protein CASSWTGIGDNYGYTF. This chain links TRBV5-1 with TRBJ1-2, with 8 bases that match TRBD1. From germline, CDR1 is SGHRS and CDR2 YFSETQ. The CDR3 spans 16 residues. With V trimmed by 3 bases and J by 1 base, 8 bases remained unmatched.

The chain employs TRBV9 and TRBJ1-2; the D is unclear. Trimming removed 3 bases from V and 6 bases from J, with 18 bases in between. The length of the CDR3 is 15 residues. Germline V gene lookup returns CDR1 SGDLS and CDR2 YYNGEE. CDR3 DNA sequence: TGTGCCAGCAGCGCCTTCGAGGGCCCGTCAGATGGCTACACCTTC. Protein product: CASSAFEGPSDGYTF.

This clone was counted once. This chain connects TRBV28 to TRBJ1-1, with D possibly being TRBD1 (5 bases). Looked up from germline, CDR1 is MDHEN and CDR2 is SYDVKM. This CDR3 spans 15 amino acids. V lost 7 bases and J lost 0, with 15 bases in between. The CDR3, as DNA: TGTGCCAGCAAACTAATTTGGGGCATGAACACTGAAGCTTTCTTT. Its translation is CASKLIWGMNTEAFF.

This clone was detected a few times. This sequence joins TRBV5-1 and TRBJ1-2; no clear D. CDR1 SGHRS and CDR2 YFSETQ come from the germline V gene. The CDR3 is made up of 15 amino acids. Trimming removed 4 bases at V and 4 bases at J, with 17 bases between. CDR3 in DNA: TGCGCCAGCAGCGCAGAAACCCCGGGAGTCTATGGCTACACCTTC. This encodes CASSAETPGVYGYTF.

V is TRBV7-2 and J is TRBJ2-1, with 7 bases aligning to TRBD2. J was trimmed by 6 bases and V by 4 bases; bases with no gene match: 12. The germline gives CDR1 SGHTA, CDR2 FQGNSA. The CDR3 length is 16 residues. The CDR3 reads CASSSFGGSQFNEQFF. CDR3 nucleotide sequence: TGTGCCAGCAGCTCATTCGGCGGGAGTCAGTTCAATGAGCAGTTCTTC.

The chain recombines TRBV5-1 with TRBJ2-6; unclear D gene. There are 16 residues in the CDR3. V lost 3 bases and J 0 bases, leaving 10 bases between the germline ends. Germline CDR1 is SGHRS and CDR2 is YFSETQ. CDR3 in DNA: TGCGCCAGCAGCTGGAGCGATTTCTCTGGGGCCAACGTCCTGACTTTC. This codes for CASSWSDFSGANVLTF.

This clone was recorded only once. The CDR3, as DNA: TGTGCCAGCAGCTTAGTTGGGCTAGCGGGAGGGCCGAGAGAGACCCAGTACTTC. The encoded protein is CASSLVGLAGGPRETQYF. This rearrangement joins TRBV7-2 to TRBJ2-5; 12 bases fit TRBD2. Germline V lookup: CDR1 SGHTA, CDR2 FQGNSA. CDR3 length: 18 residues. V shed 1 base, J shed 4 bases, and the junction held 10 bases outside the gene matches.

As regards this clone: The junction departs from germline at one end; a sequencing error may be responsible. The chain's CDR3 is CASSPGQGASSGNTIYF. The CDR3, as DNA: TGTGCTAGCAGCCCTGGACAGGGGGCATCCTCTGGAAACACCATATATTTT. The chain joins TRBV7-7 to TRBJ1-3, with 11 bases aligning to TRBD1. Germline values: CDR1 SSHAT, CDR2 FNYEAQ (reference sequence). The CDR3 has 17 amino acids. The variable domain in full, with the rest retrieved from reference TRBV7-7 and TRBJ1-3, is GAGVSQSPRYKVTKRGQDVTLRCDPISSHATLYWYQQALGQGPEFLTYFNYEAQPDKSGLPSDRFSAERPEGSISTLTIQRTEQRDSAMYRCASSPGQGASSGNTIYFGEGSWLTVV.